Listed here is a single T cell receptor beta chain. Its antigen is undetermined. Germline CDR1 and CDR2: SGHRS and YFSETQ. The CDR3 loop spans 16 amino acids. V was pared by 5 bases and J by 6 bases, with 12 bases of the junction left unmatched. The survey-level immunoSEQ assay was used. Per the authors' pipeline: Productive clonotypes were detectable down to 2.59 x 10-5 frequency. Assay used: immunoSEQ multiplex PCR; TCRdb lists only in-frame clones, some missing. From that table come the V and J calls and clone size; the DNA was used to work out D and trimming. The data contain more than 30,000 clones, approximately 89% of them singletons. This sample was taken from a study of STAT5B mutations in CD4+ large granular lymphocyte leukemia. Findings of the study overall: Top patient clones used TRBV06 genes more often: 8/27 versus 2/35 in controls. No patients shared main leukemic clonotypes, though roughly 25% appeared at low frequency elsewhere.

This clonotype originated in a human donor in good health. The sample was CD4+ T cells from blood buffy coats. The genes are TRBV5-1 and TRBJ2-1; 9 bases match TRBD2. The CDR3 sequence: CASSFSGGGRGNEQFF. The CDR3 region has the DNA TGCGCCAGCAGTTTTAGTGGAGGCGGGAGGGGCAATGAGCAGTTCTTC.